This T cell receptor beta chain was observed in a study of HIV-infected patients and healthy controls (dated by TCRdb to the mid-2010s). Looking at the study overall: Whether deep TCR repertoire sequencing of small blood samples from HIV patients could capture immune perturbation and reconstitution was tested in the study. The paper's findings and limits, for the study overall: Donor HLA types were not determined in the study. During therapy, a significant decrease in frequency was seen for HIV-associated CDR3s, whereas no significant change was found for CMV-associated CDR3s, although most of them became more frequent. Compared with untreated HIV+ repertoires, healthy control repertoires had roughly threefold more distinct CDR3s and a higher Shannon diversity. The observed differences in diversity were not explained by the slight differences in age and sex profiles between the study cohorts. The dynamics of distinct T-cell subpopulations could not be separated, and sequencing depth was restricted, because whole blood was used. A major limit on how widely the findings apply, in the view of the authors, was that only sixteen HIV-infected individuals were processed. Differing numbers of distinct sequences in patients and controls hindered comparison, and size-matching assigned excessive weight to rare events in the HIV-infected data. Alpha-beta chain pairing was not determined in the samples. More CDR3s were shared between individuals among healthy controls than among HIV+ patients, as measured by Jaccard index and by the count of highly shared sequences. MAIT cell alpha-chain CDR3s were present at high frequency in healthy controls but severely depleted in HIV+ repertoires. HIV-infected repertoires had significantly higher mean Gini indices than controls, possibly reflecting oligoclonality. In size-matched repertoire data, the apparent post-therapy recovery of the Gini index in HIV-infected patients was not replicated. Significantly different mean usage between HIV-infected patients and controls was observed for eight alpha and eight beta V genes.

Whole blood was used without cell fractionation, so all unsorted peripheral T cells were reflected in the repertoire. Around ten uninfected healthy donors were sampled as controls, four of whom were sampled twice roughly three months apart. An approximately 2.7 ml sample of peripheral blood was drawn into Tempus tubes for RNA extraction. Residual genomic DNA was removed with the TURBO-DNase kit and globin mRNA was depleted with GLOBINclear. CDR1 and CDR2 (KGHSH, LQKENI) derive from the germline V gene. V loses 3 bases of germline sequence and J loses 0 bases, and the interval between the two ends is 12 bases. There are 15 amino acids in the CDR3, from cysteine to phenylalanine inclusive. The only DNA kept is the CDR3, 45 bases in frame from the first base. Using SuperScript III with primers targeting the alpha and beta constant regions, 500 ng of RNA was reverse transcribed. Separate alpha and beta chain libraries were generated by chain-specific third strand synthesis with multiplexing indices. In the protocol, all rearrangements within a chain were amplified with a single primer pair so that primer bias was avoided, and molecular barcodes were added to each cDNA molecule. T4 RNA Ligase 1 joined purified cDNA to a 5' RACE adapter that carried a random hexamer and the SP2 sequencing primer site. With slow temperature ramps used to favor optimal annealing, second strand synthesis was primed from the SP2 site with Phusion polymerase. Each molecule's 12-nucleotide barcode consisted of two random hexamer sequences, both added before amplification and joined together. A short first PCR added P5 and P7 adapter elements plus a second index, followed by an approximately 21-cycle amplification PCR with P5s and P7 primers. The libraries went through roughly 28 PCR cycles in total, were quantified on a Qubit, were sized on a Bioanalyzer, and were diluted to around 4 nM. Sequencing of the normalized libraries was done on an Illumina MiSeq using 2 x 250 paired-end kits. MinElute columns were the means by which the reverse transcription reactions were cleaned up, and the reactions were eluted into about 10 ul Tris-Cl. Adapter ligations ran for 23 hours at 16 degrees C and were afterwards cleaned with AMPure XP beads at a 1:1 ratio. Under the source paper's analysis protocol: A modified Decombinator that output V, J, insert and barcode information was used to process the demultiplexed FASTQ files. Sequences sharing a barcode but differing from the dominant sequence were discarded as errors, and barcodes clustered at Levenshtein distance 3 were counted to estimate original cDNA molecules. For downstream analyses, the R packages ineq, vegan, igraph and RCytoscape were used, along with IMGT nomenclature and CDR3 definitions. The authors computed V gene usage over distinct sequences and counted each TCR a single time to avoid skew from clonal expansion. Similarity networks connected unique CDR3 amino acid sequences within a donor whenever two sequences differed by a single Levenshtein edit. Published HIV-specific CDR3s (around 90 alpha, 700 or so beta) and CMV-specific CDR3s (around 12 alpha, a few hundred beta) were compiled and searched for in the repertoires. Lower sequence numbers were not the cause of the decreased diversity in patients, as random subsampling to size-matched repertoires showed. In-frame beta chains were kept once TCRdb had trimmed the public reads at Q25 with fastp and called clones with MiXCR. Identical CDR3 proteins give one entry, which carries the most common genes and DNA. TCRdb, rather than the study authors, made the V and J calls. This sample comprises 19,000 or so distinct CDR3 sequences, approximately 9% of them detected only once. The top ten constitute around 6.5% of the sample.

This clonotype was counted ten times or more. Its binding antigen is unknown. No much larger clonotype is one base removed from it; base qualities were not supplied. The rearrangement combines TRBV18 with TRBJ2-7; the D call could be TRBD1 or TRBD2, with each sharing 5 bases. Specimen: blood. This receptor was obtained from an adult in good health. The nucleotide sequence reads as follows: TGTGCCAGCTCACCCGGGGCGGGTAGCTCCTACGAGCAGTACTTC. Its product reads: CASSPGAGSSYEQYF.